This TCR beta chain was recorded in a study of blood T cell repertoires in COVID-19. Study-wide background: Some COVID-19 samples were acute and others convalescent; all came from the United States, Italy and Spain. Sources were T cells, B-cell-depleted T cells, or PBMCs; the material itself was cDNA or gDNA.

The germline V and J ends were trimmed by 0 bases and 2 bases, with 12 bases remaining between them. CDR1 is LNHNV and CDR2 is YYDKDF in the germline V gene (reference sequence). This CDR3 is 16 amino acids long. In the authors' workflow: Reference gene primer amplification gave nucleated cell count estimates. Produced via immunoSEQ multiplex PCR; TCRdb's table is partial and in-frame only. V, J and clone size are taken as reported in that table, and D and trimming were inferred from the DNA itself. The table records around 200,000 clones, around four fifths of them present only once. The chain has TRBV15 and TRBJ2-3; a possible D gene is TRBD2 (6 bases). The source material was peripheral blood. This receptor was obtained from a middle-aged man with active or convalescent COVID-19. The CDR3 loop is CATSRESGFSTDTQYF. DNA for the CDR3: TGTGCCACCAGCAGAGAGAGCGGGTTTTCCACAGATACGCAGTATTTT.